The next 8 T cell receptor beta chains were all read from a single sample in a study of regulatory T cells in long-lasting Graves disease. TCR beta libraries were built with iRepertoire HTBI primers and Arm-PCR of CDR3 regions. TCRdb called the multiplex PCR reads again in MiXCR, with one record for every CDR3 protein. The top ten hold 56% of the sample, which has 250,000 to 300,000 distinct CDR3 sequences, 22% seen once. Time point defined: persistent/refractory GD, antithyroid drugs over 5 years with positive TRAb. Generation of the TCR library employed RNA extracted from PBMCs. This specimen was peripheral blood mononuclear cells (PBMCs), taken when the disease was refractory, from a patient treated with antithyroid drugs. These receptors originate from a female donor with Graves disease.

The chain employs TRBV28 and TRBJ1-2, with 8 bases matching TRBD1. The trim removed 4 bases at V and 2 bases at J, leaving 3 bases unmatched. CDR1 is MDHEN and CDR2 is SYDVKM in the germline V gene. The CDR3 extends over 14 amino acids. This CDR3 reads CASSYTGGNYGYTF. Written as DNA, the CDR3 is TGTGCCAGCAGTTATACAGGGGGGAACTATGGCTACACCTTC.

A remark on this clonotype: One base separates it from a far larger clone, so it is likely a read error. DNA of the CDR3: TGTGCCAGCAGAACGGGACAGGGGGCTGGCGAGCAGTACTTC. Translating gives CASRTGQGAGEQYF. The chain couples TRBV15 to TRBJ2-7, with 12 bases lining up with TRBD1. There are 14 residues in the CDR3. Germline values: CDR1 LNHNV, CDR2 YYDKDF (reference sequence). V lost 10 bases, J lost 6 bases, and 10 bases stayed unmatched.

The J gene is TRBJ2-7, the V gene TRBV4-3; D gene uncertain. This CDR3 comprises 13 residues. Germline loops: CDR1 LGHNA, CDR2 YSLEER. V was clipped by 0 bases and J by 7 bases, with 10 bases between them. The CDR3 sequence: CASSQDPTSEQYF. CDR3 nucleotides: TGCGCCAGCAGCCAAGACCCCACTTCGGAGCAGTACTTC.

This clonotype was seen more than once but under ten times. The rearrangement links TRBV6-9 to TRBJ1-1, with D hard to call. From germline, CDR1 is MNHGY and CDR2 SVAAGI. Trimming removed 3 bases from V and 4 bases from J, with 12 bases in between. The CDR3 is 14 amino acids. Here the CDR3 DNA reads TGTGCCAGCAGTTACTTGCCAGGCGCCACTGAAGCTTTCTTT. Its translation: CASSYLPGATEAFF.

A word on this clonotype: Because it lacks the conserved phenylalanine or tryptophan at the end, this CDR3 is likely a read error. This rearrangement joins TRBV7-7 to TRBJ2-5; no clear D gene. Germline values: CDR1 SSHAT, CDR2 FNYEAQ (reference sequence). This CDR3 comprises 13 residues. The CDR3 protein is CASSLVQQETQYL. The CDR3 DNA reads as TGTGCTAGCAGCTTAGTACAGCAAGAGACCCAGTACCTC.

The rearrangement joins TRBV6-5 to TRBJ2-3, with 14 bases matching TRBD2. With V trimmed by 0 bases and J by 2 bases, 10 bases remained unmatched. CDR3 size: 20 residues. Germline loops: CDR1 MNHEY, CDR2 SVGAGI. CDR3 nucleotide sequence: TGTGCCAGCAGTTACTCAGGGACTAGCGGGAGTAGTGGTTTCACAGATACGCAGTATTTT. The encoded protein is CASSYSGTSGSSGFTDTQYF.

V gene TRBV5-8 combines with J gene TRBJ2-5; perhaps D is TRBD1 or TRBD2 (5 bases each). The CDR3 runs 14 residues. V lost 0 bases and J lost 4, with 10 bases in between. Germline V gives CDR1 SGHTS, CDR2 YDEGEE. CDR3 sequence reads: CASSLVGVPETQYF. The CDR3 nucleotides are TGTGCCAGCAGCTTGGTGGGGGTTCCAGAGACCCAGTACTTC.

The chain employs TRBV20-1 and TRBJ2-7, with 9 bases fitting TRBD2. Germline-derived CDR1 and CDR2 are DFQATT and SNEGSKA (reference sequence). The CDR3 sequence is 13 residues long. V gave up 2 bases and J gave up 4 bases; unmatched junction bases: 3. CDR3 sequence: CSARSSGTYEQYF. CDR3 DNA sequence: TGCAGTGCTAGATCTAGCGGGACTTACGAGCAGTACTTC.